These T cell receptor beta chains were read from a single sample in a study of T cell repertoires in cytomegalovirus infection. TCRdb re-called the reads with MiXCR, one entry per CDR3 protein. The sample includes just over 150,000 distinct CDR3 sequences, roughly a quarter of them seen just once. The material sequenced was PBMCs. These receptors came from a human donor in good health (CMV status not recorded). Some clones in this sample may be carry-over from other donors' samples. CDR3s include the opening cysteine and the closing phenylalanine or tryptophan.

TRBV23-1 CASSRRGISGNTIYF
TRBV6-5 CASTEELNTEAFF
TRBV6-5 CASSYGTGQQTQYF
TRBV10-3 CAISDPGDEQFF
TRBV7-2 CASSLALAGGTYNEQFF
TRBV5-4 CASSTGQIFMNTEAFF
TRBV2 CASLLPSGGGYEQYF
TRBV7-9 CASSETTGLQPQHF
TRBV28 CASSSASGSTDTQYF
TRBV27 CASRTGTSAYEQYF
TRBV6-5 CASSYGQGGGYTF
TRBV7-2 CASSLRGPYEQYF
TRBV28 CASREHGTTDTQYF
TRBV7-9 CASSEGQVTDTQYF
TRBV5-5 CASTSLEDTQYF
TRBV2 CASREGITDTQYF
TRBV6-2/TRBV6-3 CASSYLGQNQNTEAFF
TRBV28 CASSLGTRGGLEQYF
TRBV28 CASSLPPAEAFF
TRBV28 CASTSPGGRRQETQYF
TRBV23-1 CASSVSGVTTITGELFF
TRBV7-9 CASSLGQSSYEQYF
TRBV11-2 CASRGLRSSSGNTIYF
TRBV7-9 CASSYLSGLTADYGYTF
TRBV7-9 CASSGQGDSRDTQYF
TRBV5-3 CASSLDSFSGANVLTF
TRBV6-6 CASSRTGGYTF
TRBV11-3 CASSFSGNWYRVGAGNTIYF
TRBV5-4 CASSSGAPGDSPLHF
TRBV12-3/TRBV12-4 CASTPRGSDVYSGYTF
TRBV12-3/TRBV12-4 CASSPGTDRDEQFF
TRBV28 CASSSPQGLGNQPQHF
TRBV7-3 CASSFTNGPYNEQFF
TRBV28 CASSLGGTSKSIQYF
TRBV11-2 CASSGLVGEQFF
TRBV28 CASSLVGGINEQFF
TRBV19 CAISIDGGLGNEAFF
TRBV28 CASWEGTGTGELFF
TRBV20-1 CSARDSGQGSYEQYF
TRBV7-2 CASSLSSGKETQYF
TRBV7-6 CASSLVPQGNTEAFF
TRBV29-1 CSVKGLLAGGSDTQYF
TRBV5-6 CASSPQQGMNTEAFF
TRBV2 CASSVESGGETQYF
TRBV6-2/TRBV6-3 CASSQISGANTGELFF
TRBV7-3 CASSLVGQSEAFF
TRBV6-2/TRBV6-3 CASGGPLGLAGIVGYEQYF
TRBV12-3/TRBV12-4 CASSLGGDYGYTF
TRBV7-2 CASSLTPGGWGNTEAFF